The source of this T cell receptor beta chain is a study of blood T cell repertoires in acute mononucleosis (dated by TCRdb to the early 2020s). Regarding the study in general: Acute-phase samples were taken within 2 weeks of symptom onset, representing the primary response. During acute infection, mean YVL-BR-specific and GLC-BM-specific cells made up about 2% and 1% of blood CD8 T cells. The mean blood EBV load was around 4 log10 genome copies per million B cells in acute infection and 2.5 to 3 at convalescence. What the study reported, not specific to this receptor: Only about 8.9% of unique acute clonotypes persisted into convalescence, yet these made up most of the response; new diverse de novo clonotypes seemingly replaced the rest. Because only a fraction of each donor's blood was analyzed, sampling error might partly account for the low clonotype overlap between the acute and convalescent samples. Only three donors were included in the cohort, so group averages were based on very few individuals. For BRLF1 (YVL-BR), TCRalpha CDR3 motifs played a dominant role and TCRbeta a minimal role in TCR repertoire selection.

Details on this clone: Relative to the germline gene, one junction end is altered; a read error may explain this.

The CDR3 holds 15 amino acids from the cysteine to the phenylalanine. Of all the DNA, just the CDR3 is kept, 45 bases in frame from base 1. CDR1 and CDR2 are read off the germline V gene as SGHTA and FQGTGA. For TCR profiling, total RNA from at least 10,000 sorted tetramer+ CD8 T cells was reverse transcribed into cDNA. PCR amplification of CDR3 regions used primers annealing to V and J regions and added unique molecular identifiers so that templates could be tracked. The immunoSEQ platform, including its sequencing and error-correction standards, was used to profile TCRalpha and TCRbeta chains. The published analysis was carried out like this. Clonal copy numbers were corrected for sequencing and PCR errors, and CDR3s were defined per IMGT conventions. Analysis was limited to productive rearrangements and used immunoSEQ Analyzer versions 2.0 and 3.0, and gene-pairing frequencies were further processed in Microsoft Excel. Circos plots were used to visualize V-J pairings, and MEME plus a custom motifSearch program were used to find CDR3 motifs. The OLGA algorithm was used to calculate the probability of generation of TCR sequences. Clonotypes seen at both visits were designated persistent, clonotypes seen only acutely were designated nonpersistent, and clonotypes seen only at convalescence were designated de novo. Any amino acid clonotype used by more than one donor was defined as a public TCR. TCRdb retrieved this table from immuneACCESS and kept in-frame rearrangements only. Not all clones are present; in checked studies, unresolved V genes account for under half, and no reason is known for the remainder. From that table come the V and J calls and clone size; the DNA was used to work out D and trimming. Across this sample there are thousands of clones, with about 31% seen only once. The biggest ten clones account for approximately 43% of the sample.

The time point label corresponds to: acute infectious mononucleosis, at clinical presentation within 2 weeks of symptom onset (visit 1). Over the course of primary infection, this study followed CD8 T cell responses against two immunodominant EBV epitopes, BRLF1 109 (YVL-BR) and BMLF1 280 (GLC-BM). Primary EBV infection was indicated by a positive serum heterophile antibody test and EBV viral capsid antigen-specific IgM. Magnetic positive selection (MACS) was first used to enrich total CD8 T cells from PBMCs. Live CD3+ CD8+ tetramer+ cells were sorted on a FACSAria III to over 85% purity. Cells were sorted with a PE-conjugated tetramer loaded with the BRLF1 109-117 peptide. TCR repertoires of EBV epitope-specific CD8 T cells were deep-sequenced directly ex vivo after tetramer sorting, at acute infection and at convalescence. The donors were three individuals between roughly 18 and 29 years old who had clinical acute infectious mononucleosis and laboratory evidence of primary EBV infection. Heparinized peripheral blood was drawn at clinical presentation with mononucleosis symptoms and was drawn again about 6 months later. PBMCs were isolated by Ficoll-Paque density gradient centrifugation.

Here the sequenced sample was EBV YVL epitope tetramer+ CD8+ T cells sorted from PBMCs, taken during acute infectious mononucleosis. The meaning of the sample's cell subset or site label: CD8 T cells binding a tetramer with EBV BRLF1 109-117 peptide (YVL-BR). The receptor's source is a woman aged 18 to 35 with infectious mononucleosis caused by EBV. The sequence joins TRBV7-3 to TRBJ2-1, with a tentative D gene TRBD2 over 5 matching bases. The CDR3 loop reads CSSSPDPTGYNEQFF. The bases read TGCTCCAGCAGCCCCGACCCCACGGGGTACAATGAGCAGTTCTTC.